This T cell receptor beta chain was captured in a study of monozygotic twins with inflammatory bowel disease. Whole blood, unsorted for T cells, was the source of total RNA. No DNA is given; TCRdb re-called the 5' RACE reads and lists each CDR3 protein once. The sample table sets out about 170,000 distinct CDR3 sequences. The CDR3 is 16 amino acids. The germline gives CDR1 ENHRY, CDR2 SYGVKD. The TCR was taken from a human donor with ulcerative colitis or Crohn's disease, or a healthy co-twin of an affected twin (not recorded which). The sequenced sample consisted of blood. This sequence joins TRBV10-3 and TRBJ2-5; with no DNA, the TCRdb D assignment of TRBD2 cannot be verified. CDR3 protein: CAISESRREGLETQYF.